The rows below give T cell receptor beta chains drawn from one sample of a study of T cell changes during pregnancy in multiple sclerosis. Measured with immunoSEQ multiplex PCR; TCRdb has only the in-frame clones, and not every one. The repertoire holds around 80,000 clones, with 85% to 95% as singletons. This specimen was peripheral blood, taken in the second trimester of pregnancy. The receptors were gathered from a female donor in good health, enrolled as a control in a pregnancy study. CDR3s include the opening cysteine and the closing phenylalanine or tryptophan. The order of the fields is V gene, D gene, clone size, J gene, CDR3 DNA, CDR3 protein. A D gene is named only where the DNA matches it firmly. The size field is filled for only some rows; it gives once, few, many or a size class.

v_gene: TRBV5-1
d_gene: -
abundance: -
j_gene: TRBJ2-1
CDR3nt: TGCGCCAGCAGCTTGGATACACCCTCTGGCACCGATGAGCAGTTCTTC
CDR3aa: CASSLDTPSGTDEQFF

v_gene: TRBV19
d_gene: -
abundance: -
j_gene: TRBJ2-3
CDR3nt: TGTGCCAGTAGTATAGGGGAAGGGACACAAAGCACAGATACGCAGTATTTT
CDR3aa: CASSIGEGTQSTDTQYF

v_gene: TRBV6-1
d_gene: TRBD1
abundance: -
j_gene: TRBJ2-7
CDR3nt: TGTGCCAGCAGTGAACAGGGGGTCTACGAGCAGTACTTC
CDR3aa: CASSEQGVYEQYF

v_gene: TRBV18
d_gene: TRBD1
abundance: -
j_gene: TRBJ1-1
CDR3nt: TGTGCCAGCTCACCAGGGACAGGGCTTAACACTGAAGCTTTCTTT
CDR3aa: CASSPGTGLNTEAFF

v_gene: TRBV6-1
d_gene: -
abundance: -
j_gene: TRBJ1-5
CDR3nt: TGTGCCAGCAGTGAAGGGACATCATATAGCAATCAGCCCCAGCATTTT
CDR3aa: CASSEGTSYSNQPQHF

v_gene: TRBV2
d_gene: -
abundance: -
j_gene: TRBJ2-3
CDR3nt: TGTGCCAGCAGTGGGCCAGTCTGGGGCACGCAGTATTTT
CDR3aa: CASSGPVWGTQYF

v_gene: TRBV15
d_gene: -
abundance: -
j_gene: TRBJ2-7
CDR3nt: TGTGCCACCAGTCAGGACAGCTACGAGCAGTACTTC
CDR3aa: CATSQDSYEQYF

v_gene: TRBV4-1
d_gene: TRBD2
abundance: -
j_gene: TRBJ2-3
CDR3nt: TGCGCCAGCAGCCAAGTGGCGGGGGGGACAGATACGCAGTATTTT
CDR3aa: CASSQVAGGTDTQYF

v_gene: TRBV27
d_gene: TRBD1
abundance: -
j_gene: TRBJ2-3
CDR3nt: TGTGCCAGCAGTGGACAGGCCCAAGTTAATACGCAGTATTTT
CDR3aa: CASSGQAQVNTQYF

v_gene: TRBV27
d_gene: TRBD1
abundance: -
j_gene: TRBJ1-2
CDR3nt: TGTGCCAGCAGTTTATCTTGGGATCCGACAGGGGGCTATGGCTACACCTTC
CDR3aa: CASSLSWDPTGGYGYTF

v_gene: TRBV2
d_gene: TRBD2
abundance: -
j_gene: TRBJ2-7
CDR3nt: TGTGCCAGCAGTGAAGCCGGGGGGGTGAAGCAGTACTTC
CDR3aa: CASSEAGGVKQYF

v_gene: TRBV7-9
d_gene: TRBD1
abundance: -
j_gene: TRBJ2-1
CDR3nt: TGTGCCAGCAGCCCCCGACAGGGGGCATATGAGCAGTTCTTC
CDR3aa: CASSPRQGAYEQFF

v_gene: TRBV30
d_gene: -
abundance: -
j_gene: TRBJ1-1
CDR3nt: TGTGCCTGGAGGGCGGGCTTGAAAGCTTTCTTT
CDR3aa: CAWRAGLKAFF

v_gene: TRBV7-2
d_gene: -
abundance: -
j_gene: TRBJ2-7
CDR3nt: TGTGCCAGCAGCTCGAGGGACTACGAGCAGTACTTC
CDR3aa: CASSSRDYEQYF

v_gene: TRBV6-1
d_gene: -
abundance: -
j_gene: TRBJ1-4
CDR3nt: TGCGGGAATGAAAAACTGTTTTTT
CDR3aa: CGNEKLFF

v_gene: TRBV6-5
d_gene: -
abundance: -
j_gene: TRBJ1-1
CDR3nt: TGTGCCAGCAGTTTCTCTTTAGAGAAAAGAAACACTGAAGCTTTCTTT
CDR3aa: CASSFSLEKRNTEAFF

v_gene: TRBV2
d_gene: -
abundance: -
j_gene: TRBJ1-2
CDR3nt: TGTGCCAGCAGTGTCGACAGCCAAAGCTATGGCTACACCTTC
CDR3aa: CASSVDSQSYGYTF

v_gene: TRBV7-7
d_gene: -
abundance: once
j_gene: TRBJ1-5
CDR3nt: TGTGCTAGCAGCTCTGCGGTGGGGCTGAGCAATCAGCCCCAGCATTTT
CDR3aa: CASSSAVGLSNQPQHF

v_gene: TRBV11-2
d_gene: -
abundance: -
j_gene: TRBJ2-1
CDR3nt: TGTGCCAGCAGCTTAGAGGGCAGGTCGAGCTCCTACAATGAGCAGTTCTTC
CDR3aa: CASSLEGRSSSYNEQFF

v_gene: TRBV2
d_gene: -
abundance: once
j_gene: TRBJ2-3
CDR3nt: TGTGCCGGCAAGGACACCACTCACAACCCAGATACGCAGTATTTT
CDR3aa: CAGKDTTHNPDTQYF

v_gene: TRBV9
d_gene: -
abundance: -
j_gene: TRBJ2-7
CDR3nt: TGTGCCAGCAGCAGGGGGGGCTACGAGCAGTACTTC
CDR3aa: CASSRGGYEQYF

v_gene: TRBV7-2
d_gene: -
abundance: -
j_gene: TRBJ1-5
CDR3nt: TGTGCCAGCAGCCCTTATAGCAATCAGCCCCAGCATTTT
CDR3aa: CASSPYSNQPQHF

v_gene: TRBV5-1
d_gene: -
abundance: -
j_gene: TRBJ1-1
CDR3nt: TGCGCCAGCAGCTTCGGGGTAGGTGAAGCTTTCTTT
CDR3aa: CASSFGVGEAFF

v_gene: TRBV12-5
d_gene: -
abundance: -
j_gene: TRBJ2-2
CDR3nt: TGTGCTAGTGGTTCCACTAACACCGGGGAGCTGTTTTTT
CDR3aa: CASGSTNTGELFF

v_gene: TRBV10-3
d_gene: -
abundance: -
j_gene: TRBJ2-3
CDR3nt: TGTGCCATCAGGCCTTTTGGAGCACAGGGAGGGAACCCTAGCACAGATACGCAGTATTTT
CDR3aa: CAIRPFGAQGGNPSTDTQYF

v_gene: TRBV7-9
d_gene: TRBD1
abundance: -
j_gene: TRBJ1-2
CDR3nt: TGTGCCAGCAGCTCATCGGTCAGGGGGGATCCTAACTATGGCTACACCTTC
CDR3aa: CASSSSVRGDPNYGYTF

v_gene: TRBV6-1
d_gene: TRBD2
abundance: -
j_gene: TRBJ2-3
CDR3nt: TGTGCCAGCAGTGAACACGGGCTAGCGGGAGGGTCCACCCGCACAGATACGCAGTATTTT
CDR3aa: CASSEHGLAGGSTRTDTQYF

v_gene: TRBV10-3
d_gene: TRBD1
abundance: -
j_gene: TRBJ2-2
CDR3nt: TGTGCCATCAGTTCGGGACAGGGGAACGGGGAGCTGTTTTTT
CDR3aa: CAISSGQGNGELFF

v_gene: TRBV4-2
d_gene: -
abundance: -
j_gene: TRBJ1-2
CDR3nt: TGTGCCAGCAGCCAAGCCGCGGGGGACTATGGCTACACCTTC
CDR3aa: CASSQAAGDYGYTF

v_gene: TRBV19
d_gene: -
abundance: -
j_gene: TRBJ2-2
CDR3nt: TGTGCCAGTAGTTGGCCGAACACCGGGGAGCTGTTTTTT
CDR3aa: CASSWPNTGELFF

v_gene: TRBV27
d_gene: TRBD2
abundance: once
j_gene: TRBJ2-3
CDR3nt: TGTGCCAGCAGTCCCCCGGGACTAGCGCCAGATACGCAGTATTTT
CDR3aa: CASSPPGLAPDTQYF

v_gene: TRBV28
d_gene: TRBD1
abundance: -
j_gene: TRBJ2-1
CDR3nt: TGTGCCAGCAGTTTAAGCCTCGGACAGGGAACCTACAATGAGCAGTTCTTC
CDR3aa: CASSLSLGQGTYNEQFF

v_gene: TRBV30
d_gene: -
abundance: -
j_gene: TRBJ1-2
CDR3nt: TGTGCCTGGAGTGTACAGGGACGGCGCTATGGCTACACCTTC
CDR3aa: CAWSVQGRRYGYTF

v_gene: TRBV19
d_gene: TRBD2
abundance: -
j_gene: TRBJ2-5
CDR3nt: TGTGCCAGTAGTCCGTCCGGGGGAGGGGAGACCCAGTACTTC
CDR3aa: CASSPSGGGETQYF

v_gene: TRBV4-1
d_gene: -
abundance: -
j_gene: TRBJ2-7
CDR3nt: TGCGCCAGCAGCCCCGGGGCAGGGGCGACCTACGAGCAGTACTTC
CDR3aa: CASSPGAGATYEQYF

v_gene: TRBV27
d_gene: TRBD2
abundance: -
j_gene: TRBJ2-1
CDR3nt: TGTGCCAGCAGCCTAGCGGGAGGGTCCTACAATGAGCAGTTCTTC
CDR3aa: CASSLAGGSYNEQFF

v_gene: TRBV4-2
d_gene: -
abundance: -
j_gene: TRBJ2-1
CDR3nt: TGTGCCAGCAGCCAAGATCACAGGGTGGGCTTCAATGAGCAGTTCTTC
CDR3aa: CASSQDHRVGFNEQFF

v_gene: TRBV2
d_gene: TRBD2
abundance: -
j_gene: TRBJ2-7
CDR3nt: TGTGCCAGCAGCGCCTTAGCGGGAGGCGGCGAGCAGTACTTC
CDR3aa: CASSALAGGGEQYF

v_gene: TRBV7-9
d_gene: -
abundance: -
j_gene: TRBJ1-1
CDR3nt: TGTGCCAGCACCTACGGGATGACTGAAGCTTTCTTT
CDR3aa: CASTYGMTEAFF

v_gene: TRBV28
d_gene: TRBD1
abundance: -
j_gene: TRBJ1-2
CDR3nt: TGTGCCAGCAGCCGGGGGACAGGCGGGGGCTACACCTTC
CDR3aa: CASSRGTGGGYTF

v_gene: TRBV4-1
d_gene: TRBD1
abundance: -
j_gene: TRBJ2-1
CDR3nt: TGCGCCAGCAGCCACTCTAACAAGACAGGGCGGTACTACAATGAGCAGTTCTTC
CDR3aa: CASSHSNKTGRYYNEQFF

v_gene: TRBV6-4
d_gene: -
abundance: -
j_gene: TRBJ2-3
CDR3nt: TGTGCCAGCAGTGACCCGGTCGGGAGAAAGTATTTT
CDR3aa: CASSDPVGRKYF

v_gene: TRBV18
d_gene: TRBD1
abundance: -
j_gene: TRBJ2-1
CDR3nt: TGTGCCAGCTCACGATCCGGGACAGGGGGCAGGAATGAGCAGTTCTTC
CDR3aa: CASSRSGTGGRNEQFF

v_gene: TRBV6-5
d_gene: TRBD2
abundance: -
j_gene: TRBJ2-3
CDR3nt: TGTGCCAGCAGTCGCTGGACTAGCGGCACAGATACGCAGTATTTT
CDR3aa: CASSRWTSGTDTQYF

v_gene: TRBV6-5
d_gene: -
abundance: -
j_gene: TRBJ1-1
CDR3nt: TGTGCCAGCCGCTGGGGGGGGAACACTGAAGCTTTCTTT
CDR3aa: CASRWGGNTEAFF

v_gene: TRBV5-1
d_gene: TRBD2
abundance: -
j_gene: TRBJ2-5
CDR3nt: TGCGCCAGCAGCTTGGCTAGCGGAGCACAAGAGACCCAGTACTTC
CDR3aa: CASSLASGAQETQYF

v_gene: TRBV2
d_gene: -
abundance: -
j_gene: TRBJ2-5
CDR3nt: TGTGCCAGCAGTGAAATGACTAACCAAGAGACCCAGTACTTC
CDR3aa: CASSEMTNQETQYF

v_gene: TRBV2
d_gene: -
abundance: -
j_gene: TRBJ2-7
CDR3nt: TGTGCCAGCAGTGAAGCCCCGATAGGGGCAGGCTACGAGCAGTACTTC
CDR3aa: CASSEAPIGAGYEQYF

v_gene: TRBV19
d_gene: -
abundance: -
j_gene: TRBJ2-1
CDR3nt: TGTGCCAGTAAACACGGGTACTCCTACAATGAGCAGTTCTTC
CDR3aa: CASKHGYSYNEQFF

v_gene: TRBV5-4
d_gene: TRBD1
abundance: -
j_gene: TRBJ1-1
CDR3nt: TGTGCCAGCAGCTACGACAGGGGCCAAACAGGGGCTTTCTTT
CDR3aa: CASSYDRGQTGAFF

v_gene: TRBV6-1
d_gene: -
abundance: once
j_gene: TRBJ1-1
CDR3nt: TGTGCCAGCAGTGCGAGACCCTACAGGGAAACGAACACTGAAGCTTTCTTT
CDR3aa: CASSARPYRETNTEAFF

v_gene: TRBV5-1
d_gene: TRBD1
abundance: -
j_gene: TRBJ2-5
CDR3nt: TGCGCCAGCAGCTCGGGACAGGGCATAGAGACCCAGTACTTC
CDR3aa: CASSSGQGIETQYF

v_gene: TRBV7-2
d_gene: TRBD1
abundance: -
j_gene: TRBJ2-5
CDR3nt: TGTGCCAGCAGCCCGCGGACAGGGATACAGGAGACCCAGTACTTC
CDR3aa: CASSPRTGIQETQYF

v_gene: TRBV2
d_gene: TRBD1
abundance: -
j_gene: TRBJ2-3
CDR3nt: TGTGCCAGCAGGGAAGTGGGACAGGGATCTCATACGCAGTATTTT
CDR3aa: CASREVGQGSHTQYF

v_gene: TRBV7-2
d_gene: -
abundance: -
j_gene: TRBJ2-1
CDR3nt: TGTGCCAGCAGCATAAGGACCGGGATCAATGAGCAGTTCTTC
CDR3aa: CASSIRTGINEQFF

v_gene: TRBV6-6
d_gene: -
abundance: -
j_gene: TRBJ2-2
CDR3nt: TGTGCCAGCAGCAAGACAGTTAACACCGGGGAGCTGTTTTTT
CDR3aa: CASSKTVNTGELFF

v_gene: TRBV30
d_gene: TRBD1
abundance: few
j_gene: TRBJ1-1
CDR3nt: TGTGCCGCCGGACAGGGGGCGGACACTGAAGCTTTCTTT
CDR3aa: CAAGQGADTEAFF

v_gene: TRBV9
d_gene: -
abundance: -
j_gene: TRBJ1-2
CDR3nt: TGTGCCAGCAGCACAGGGCTATATGGCTACACCTTC
CDR3aa: CASSTGLYGYTF